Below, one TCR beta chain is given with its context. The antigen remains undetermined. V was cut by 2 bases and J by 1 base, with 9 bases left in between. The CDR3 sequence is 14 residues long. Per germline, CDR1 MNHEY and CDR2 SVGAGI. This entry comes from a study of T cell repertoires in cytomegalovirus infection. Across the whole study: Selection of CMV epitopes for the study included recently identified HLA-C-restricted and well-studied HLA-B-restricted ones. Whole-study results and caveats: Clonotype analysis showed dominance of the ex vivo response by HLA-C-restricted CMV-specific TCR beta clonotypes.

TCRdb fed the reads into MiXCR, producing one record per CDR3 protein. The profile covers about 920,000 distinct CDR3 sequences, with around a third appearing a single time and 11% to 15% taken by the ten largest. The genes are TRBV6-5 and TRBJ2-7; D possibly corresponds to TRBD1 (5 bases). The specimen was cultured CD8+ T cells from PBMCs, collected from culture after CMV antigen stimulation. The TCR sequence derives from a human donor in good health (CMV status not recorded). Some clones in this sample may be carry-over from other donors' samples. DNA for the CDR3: TGTGCCAGCAGTTACCTGCAGGGATCCTACGAGCAGTACTTC. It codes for CASSYLQGSYEQYF.